This T cell receptor beta chain was captured by sequencing in a study of shared clonotypes between healthy human individuals. As for the study in general: Each donor's CD4 naive and CD4 memory cells filled three plates apiece, CD8 naive two, and CD8 memory one.

Between the trimmed V and J ends, which lost 2 bases and 0 bases, there was a span of 12 bases. Germline loops: CDR1 SGHDT, CDR2 YYEEEE. CDR3 length: 15 amino acids. Profiled with immunoSEQ multiplex PCR; TCRdb holds only in-frame clones, not every one. Among around 2,000,000 clones, approximately 95% were seen once, and the ten largest hold about 0.13%. This clonotype originated in a man between 18 and 35 years old in good health. The sample taken for sequencing was naive CD4+ T cells sorted from blood. As for subset: CD45RA+ positively selected. The V and J genes are TRBV5-6 and TRBJ2-7; D might be TRBD1 (6 bases). The CDR3 spells CASSLGQGFSYEQYF. The CDR3 region has the DNA TGTGCCAGCAGCTTAGGTCAGGGGTTCTCCTACGAGCAGTACTTC.